This T cell receptor beta chain was captured in a study of vaccination and CD4 T cells after COVID-19. This sample's treatment: roughly 10-day PBMC culture with coronavirus spike peptide pools or control peptides (ViraFEST assay). V lost 2 bases and J lost 8; bases outside the gene matches: 20. Looked up from germline, CDR1 is MDHEN and CDR2 is SYDVKM. The CDR3 runs to 18 residues. With the Oncomine TCR Beta short-read assay, DNA from cultured CD4+ T cells was sequenced. In TCRdb, the PCR reads were re-called with MiXCR into one record per CDR3 protein. The sample has around 8,200 distinct CDR3 sequences, about 32% seen once. This clonotype rates as medium-sized. Its target is not known.

V usage is TRBV28 and J usage is TRBJ1-1, with TRBD1 matching 7 bases. Sequencing was done on a sample of cultured CD4+ T cells from blood. This clonotype was obtained from a human donor with COVID-19. CDR3 amino acids: CASSLMATSTGYSPEAFF. CDR3 nucleotide sequence: TGTGCCAGCAGTTTAATGGCCACCTCGACAGGGTACTCCCCCGAAGCTTTCTTT.